A selection of T cell receptor beta chains follows, all from one sample in a study of shared clonotypes between healthy human individuals. Assay used: immunoSEQ multiplex PCR; TCRdb lists only in-frame clones, some missing. Of fewer than 1.6 million clones listed, roughly 98.5% are singletons. Sequenced: naive CD4+ T cells sorted from blood. The receptors here all came from a man younger than 40 in good health. Each CDR3 is given with its conserved first and last residue.

v_gene	j_gene	CDR3aa
TRBV29-1	TRBJ2-7	CSVGAIGTPDRSYEQYF
TRBV18	TRBJ1-3	CASSPQDVENTIYF
TRBV7-2	TRBJ2-7	CASSSRTTSYEQYF
TRBV7-8	TRBJ2-7	CASSAESGAPHPLDNYYEQYF
TRBV5-1	TRBJ2-2	CASSFPGGRGPAGELFF
TRBV5-6	TRBJ1-2	CASSLAAFTNYGYTF
TRBV5-1	TRBJ2-7	CASRVDRSYEQYF
TRBV5-4	TRBJ2-7	CASRLQGSYEQYF
TRBV7-9	TRBJ2-1	CASSSRTNEQFF
TRBV28	TRBJ2-7	CASSTTSYRGSSYEQYF
TRBV5-1	TRBJ1-4	CASSREPGEKLFF
TRBV27	TRBJ1-5	CASSPSNQPQHF
TRBV5-8	TRBJ2-1	CASSSPWANEQFF
TRBV7-2	TRBJ2-7	CASSAGLAASSYEQYF
TRBV18	TRBJ2-7	CASSPISTSGRAGEQYF
TRBV18	TRBJ1-5	CASSQSGNQPQHF
TRBV6-1	TRBJ2-7	CASSWLNTAYEQYF
TRBV29-1	TRBJ1-2	CSVEDPGGNGYTF
TRBV29-1	TRBJ2-1	CSVVVRRGRWPEQFF
TRBV7-2	TRBJ2-2	CASSLYSGELFF
TRBV14	TRBJ2-1	CASSLAGGRYNEQFF
TRBV25-1	TRBJ1-5	CASSENHGGGPRETQHF
TRBV27	TRBJ2-2	CASSGRDRGRWGELFF
TRBV28	TRBJ2-7	CASGKDRDSYEQYF
TRBV9	TRBJ2-5	CASSVGSKETQYF
TRBV7-8	TRBJ2-1	CASSRRLAGDNEQFF
TRBV7-6	TRBJ2-1	CASSPGIGQSSYNEQFF
TRBV15	TRBJ2-2	CATSRTGTNTGELFF
TRBV5-4	TRBJ2-4	CASSSALGAKNIQYF
TRBV7-2	TRBJ1-2	CASTTFWGRNTNYGYTF
TRBV15	TRBJ2-1	CATSLGGQGEGEQFF
TRBV18	TRBJ2-7	CASSREEGYEQYF
TRBV5-1	TRBJ2-7	CASSFGPGTSGTSEQYF
TRBV5-1	TRBJ2-1	CASSTGTSGSDEQFF
TRBV18	TRBJ2-7	CASSPLPLQTSYEQYF
TRBV6-6	TRBJ2-7	CASSTRVSVLYEQYF
TRBV6-5	TRBJ1-1	CASSFFHNTEAFF
TRBV5-1	TRBJ2-3	CASRFLAGGTDTQYF
TRBV30	TRBJ2-2	CAWSVLAGEGGELFF
TRBV27	TRBJ2-7	CASSLRAGYLSYEQYF
TRBV28	TRBJ2-7	CASSAGTSGLKRYEQYF
TRBV28	TRBJ1-1	CASSGQGGNTEAFF
TRBV7-2	TRBJ2-7	CASSREVAGYHEQYF
TRBV18	TRBJ2-3	CASSPTTGVTDTQYF
TRBV15	TRBJ2-7	CATSRTGSYEQYF
TRBV9	TRBJ2-5	CASSVVPLAGEETQYF
TRBV7-2	TRBJ2-6	CASSLGALGANVLTF
TRBV7-2	TRBJ2-3	CASSLDRTDTQYF
TRBV28	TRBJ2-3	CASSSLLDTQYF